A single T cell receptor (beta chain) is shown here with its context. TCRdb's copy holds only in-frame clones and misses some; the assay was immunoSEQ multiplex PCR. Here the sample spans tens of thousands of clones, around 90% being singletons. Trimming removed 4 bases from V and 4 bases from J; junction bases left unmatched: 6. CDR1 is LGHNA, CDR2 YSLEER, per germline. CDR3 length equals 15 residues. The data stem from a study of PD-L1 blockade in urothelial cancer. About the research overall: Blood analysis occurred 3 weeks (second dose) and 6 weeks after treatment start. Each blood sample yielded a median of about 140,000 T cells.

Time point in this sample: pretreatment peripheral blood. The sample consisted of PBMCs, taken around atezolizumab (anti-PD-L1) treatment. The sequence was obtained from a man between 60 and 75 years old with urothelial cancer. The chain links TRBV4-3 to TRBJ2-3, with TRBD1 matching over 9 bases. CDR3 nucleotide sequence: TGCGCCAGCAGCCCCCGACAGGGGGGCTCAGATACGCAGTATTTT. Translating gives CASSPRQGGSDTQYF.